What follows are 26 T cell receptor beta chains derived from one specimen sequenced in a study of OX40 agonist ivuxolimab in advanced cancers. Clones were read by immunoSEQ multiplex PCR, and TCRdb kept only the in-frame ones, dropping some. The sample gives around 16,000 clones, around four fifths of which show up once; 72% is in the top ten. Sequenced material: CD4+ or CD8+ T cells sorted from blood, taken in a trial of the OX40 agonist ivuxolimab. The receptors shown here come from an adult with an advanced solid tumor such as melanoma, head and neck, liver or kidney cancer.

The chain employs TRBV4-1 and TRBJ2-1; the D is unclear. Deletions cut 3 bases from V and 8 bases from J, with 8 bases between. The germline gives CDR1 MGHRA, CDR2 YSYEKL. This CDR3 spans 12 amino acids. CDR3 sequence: CASSHPSDEQFF. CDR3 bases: TGCGCCAGCAGCCACCCGTCGGATGAGCAGTTCTTC.

This CDR3 is CASSFYSGRYEQYF. The CDR3 DNA reads as TGTGCCAGCAGTTTTTATTCAGGGAGGTACGAGCAGTACTTC. This chain joins TRBV28 and TRBJ2-7, with D possibly matching TRBD2 (6 bases). V was cut by 3 bases and J by 4 bases, with 13 bases left in between. The germline V gene has CDR1 MDHEN and CDR2 SYDVKM. The CDR3 spans 14 residues.

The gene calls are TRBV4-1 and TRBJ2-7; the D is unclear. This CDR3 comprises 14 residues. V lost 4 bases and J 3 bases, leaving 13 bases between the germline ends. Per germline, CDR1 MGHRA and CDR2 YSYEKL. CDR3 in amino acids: CASSPTDMYYEQYF. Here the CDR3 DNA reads TGCGCCAGCAGCCCGACCGACATGTACTACGAGCAGTACTTC.

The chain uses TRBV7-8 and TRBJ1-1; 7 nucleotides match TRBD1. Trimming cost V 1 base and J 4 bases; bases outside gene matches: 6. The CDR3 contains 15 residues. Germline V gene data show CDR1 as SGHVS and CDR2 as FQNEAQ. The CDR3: CASSLEGAGPTEAFF. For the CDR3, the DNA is TGTGCCAGCAGCTTAGAGGGGGCCGGGCCCACTGAAGCTTTCTTT.

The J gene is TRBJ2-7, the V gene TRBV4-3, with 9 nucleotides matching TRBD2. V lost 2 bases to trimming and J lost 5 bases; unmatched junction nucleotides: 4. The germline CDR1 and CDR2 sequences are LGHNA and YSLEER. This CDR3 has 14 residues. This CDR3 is CASSQSGRLDEQYF. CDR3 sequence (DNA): TGCGCCAGCAGCCAAAGCGGGAGGCTCGACGAGCAGTACTTC.

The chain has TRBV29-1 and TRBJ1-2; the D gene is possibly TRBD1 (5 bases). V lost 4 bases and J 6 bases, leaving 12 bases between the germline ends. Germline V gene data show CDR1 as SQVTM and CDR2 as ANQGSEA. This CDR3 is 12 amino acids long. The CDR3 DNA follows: TGCAGCGTTGCGCTGCAGGGCGATGGCTACACCTTC. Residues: CSVALQGDGYTF.

CDR3 coding DNA: TGTGCCAGCAGCGTCGCAGGGCATCCATCCTTTGACTACAATGAGCAGTTCTTC. Encoded protein: CASSVAGHPSFDYNEQFF. V is TRBV9 and J is TRBJ2-1; TRBD1 might be the D (5 bases). The V gene lost 2 bases and the J gene lost 3 bases, with 21 bases spanning the gap. The CDR3 is 18 amino acids. CDR1 SGDLS and CDR2 YYNGEE come from the germline V gene.

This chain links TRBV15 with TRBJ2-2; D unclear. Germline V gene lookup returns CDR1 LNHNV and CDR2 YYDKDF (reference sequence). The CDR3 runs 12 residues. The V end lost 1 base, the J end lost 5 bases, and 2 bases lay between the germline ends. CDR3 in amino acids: CATSRGTGELFF. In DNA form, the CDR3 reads TGTGCCACCAGCAGAGGAACCGGGGAGCTGTTTTTT. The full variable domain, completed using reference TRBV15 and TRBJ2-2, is DAMVIQNPRYQVTQFGKPVTLSCSQTLNHNVMYWYQQKSSQAPKLLFHYYDKDFNNEADTPDNFQSRRPNTSFCFLDIRSPGLGDTAMYLCATSRGTGELFFGEGSRLTVL.

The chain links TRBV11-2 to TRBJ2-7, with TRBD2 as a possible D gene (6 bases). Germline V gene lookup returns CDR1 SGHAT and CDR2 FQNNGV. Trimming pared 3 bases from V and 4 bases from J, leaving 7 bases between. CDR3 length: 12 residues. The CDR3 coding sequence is TGTGCCAGCAGCTTTGGGGGGTACGAGCAGTACTTC. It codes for CASSFGGYEQYF. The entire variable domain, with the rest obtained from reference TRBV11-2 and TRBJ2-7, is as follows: EAGVAQSPRYKIIEKRQSVAFWCNPISGHATLYWYQQILGQGPKLLIQFQNNGVVDDSQLPKDRFSAERLKGVDSTLKIQPAKLEDSAVYLCASSFGGYEQYFGPGTRLTVT.

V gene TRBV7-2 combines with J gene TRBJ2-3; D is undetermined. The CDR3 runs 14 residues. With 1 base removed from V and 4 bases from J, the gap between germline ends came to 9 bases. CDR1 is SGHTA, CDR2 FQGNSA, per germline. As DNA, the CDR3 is TGTGCCAGCAGCTTAGAAACCGCCCCAGATACGCAGTATTTT. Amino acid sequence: CASSLETAPDTQYF.

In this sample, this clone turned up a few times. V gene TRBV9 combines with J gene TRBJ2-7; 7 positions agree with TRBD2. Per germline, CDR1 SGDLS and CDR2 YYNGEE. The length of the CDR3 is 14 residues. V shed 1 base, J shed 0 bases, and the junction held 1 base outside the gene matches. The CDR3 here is CASSVWDYSYEQYF. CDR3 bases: TGTGCCAGCAGCGTATGGGACTACTCCTACGAGCAGTACTTC.

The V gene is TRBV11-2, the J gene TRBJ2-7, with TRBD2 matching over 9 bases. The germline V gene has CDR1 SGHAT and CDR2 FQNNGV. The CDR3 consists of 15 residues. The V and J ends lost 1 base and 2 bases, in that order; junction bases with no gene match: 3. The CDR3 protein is CASSLGASGAYEQYF. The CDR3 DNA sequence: TGTGCCAGCAGCTTAGGTGCTAGCGGGGCCTACGAGCAGTACTTC.

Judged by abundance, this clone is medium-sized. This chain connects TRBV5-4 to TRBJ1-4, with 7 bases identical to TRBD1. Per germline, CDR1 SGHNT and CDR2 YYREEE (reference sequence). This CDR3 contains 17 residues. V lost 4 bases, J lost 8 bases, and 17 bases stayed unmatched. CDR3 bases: TGTGCCAGCAGCCGGACAGGCCTCGGTGGCGAGGAGGAAAAACTGTTTTTT. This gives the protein CASSRTGLGGEEEKLFF. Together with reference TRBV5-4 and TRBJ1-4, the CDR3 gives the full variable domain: ETGVTQSPTHLIKTRGQQVTLRCSSQSGHNTVSWYQQALGQGPQFIFQYYREEENGRGNFPPRFSGLQFPNYSSELNVNALELDDSALYLCASSRTGLGGEEEKLFFGSGTQLSVL.

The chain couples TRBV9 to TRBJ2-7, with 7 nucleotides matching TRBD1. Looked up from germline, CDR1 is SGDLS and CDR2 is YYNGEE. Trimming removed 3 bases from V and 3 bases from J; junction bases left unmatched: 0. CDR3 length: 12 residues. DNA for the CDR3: TGTGCCAGCAGCGGGGACAGCTACGAGCAGTACTTC. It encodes CASSGDSYEQYF.

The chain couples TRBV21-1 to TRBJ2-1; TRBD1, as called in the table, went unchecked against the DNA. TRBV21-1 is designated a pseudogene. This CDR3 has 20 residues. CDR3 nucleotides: TGTGCCAGCAGCAAAGATGATGGGCGACAGGGTGTATTATCCTACAATGAGCAGTTCTTC. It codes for CASSKDDGRQGVLSYNEQFF.

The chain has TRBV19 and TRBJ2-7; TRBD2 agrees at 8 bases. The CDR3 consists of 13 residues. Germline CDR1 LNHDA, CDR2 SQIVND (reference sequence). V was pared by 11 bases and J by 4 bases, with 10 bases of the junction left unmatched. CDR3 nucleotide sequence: TGTGCCGACAGCCCCGGGGGGGGATACGAGCAGTACTTC. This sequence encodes CADSPGGGYEQYF.

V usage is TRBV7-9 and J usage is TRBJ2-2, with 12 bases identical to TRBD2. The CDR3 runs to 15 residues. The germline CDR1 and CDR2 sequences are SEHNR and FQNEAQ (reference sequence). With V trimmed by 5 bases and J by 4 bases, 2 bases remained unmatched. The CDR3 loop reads CASSMTSGGTGELFF. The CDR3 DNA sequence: TGTGCCAGCAGCATGACTAGCGGGGGCACCGGGGAGCTGTTTTTT.

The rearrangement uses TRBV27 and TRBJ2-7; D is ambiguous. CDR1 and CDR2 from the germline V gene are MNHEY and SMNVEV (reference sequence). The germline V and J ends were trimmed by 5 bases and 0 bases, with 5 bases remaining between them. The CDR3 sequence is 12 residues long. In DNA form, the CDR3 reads TGTGCCAGCAGTGACTCCTCCTACGAGCAGTACTTC. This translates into CASSDSSYEQYF.

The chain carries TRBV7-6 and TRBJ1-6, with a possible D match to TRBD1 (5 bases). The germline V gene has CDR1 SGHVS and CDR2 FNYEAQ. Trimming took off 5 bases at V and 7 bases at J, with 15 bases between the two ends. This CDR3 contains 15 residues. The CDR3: CASSPLGTENSPLHF. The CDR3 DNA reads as TGTGCCAGCAGCCCCCTAGGGACTGAGAATTCACCCCTCCACTTT. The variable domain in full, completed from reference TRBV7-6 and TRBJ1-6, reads GAGVSQSPRYKVTKRGQDVALRCDPISGHVSLYWYRQALGQGPEFLTYFNYEAQQDKSGLPNDRFSAERPEGSISTLTIQRTEQRDSAMYRCASSPLGTENSPLHFGNGTRLTVT.

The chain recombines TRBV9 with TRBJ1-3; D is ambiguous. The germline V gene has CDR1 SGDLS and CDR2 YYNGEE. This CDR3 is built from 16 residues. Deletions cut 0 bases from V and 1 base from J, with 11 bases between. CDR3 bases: TGTGCCAGCAGCGTAGAGGGAAGTGCTTCTGGAAACACCATATATTTT. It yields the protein CASSVEGSASGNTIYF.

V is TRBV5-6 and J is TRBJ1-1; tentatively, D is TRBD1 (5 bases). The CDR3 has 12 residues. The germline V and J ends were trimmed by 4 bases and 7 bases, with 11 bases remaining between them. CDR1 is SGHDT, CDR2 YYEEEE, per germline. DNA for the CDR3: TGTGCCAGCAGCCTGACAGCGGATGAAGCTTTCTTT. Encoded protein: CASSLTADEAFF.

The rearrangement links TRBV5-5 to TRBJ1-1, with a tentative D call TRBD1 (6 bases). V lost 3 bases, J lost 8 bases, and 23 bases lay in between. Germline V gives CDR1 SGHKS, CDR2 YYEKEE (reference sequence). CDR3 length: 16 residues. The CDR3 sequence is CASSSWVGDTAVEAFF. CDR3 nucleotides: TGTGCCAGCAGCTCCTGGGTGGGGGACACTGCCGTGGAAGCTTTCTTT.

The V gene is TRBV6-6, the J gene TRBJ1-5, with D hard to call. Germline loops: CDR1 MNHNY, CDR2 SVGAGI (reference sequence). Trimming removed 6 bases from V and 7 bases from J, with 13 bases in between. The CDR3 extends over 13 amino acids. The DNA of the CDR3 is TGTGCCAGCAGCCCCGGGAGCAGCCAGCCCCAGCATTTT. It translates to CASSPGSSQPQHF.

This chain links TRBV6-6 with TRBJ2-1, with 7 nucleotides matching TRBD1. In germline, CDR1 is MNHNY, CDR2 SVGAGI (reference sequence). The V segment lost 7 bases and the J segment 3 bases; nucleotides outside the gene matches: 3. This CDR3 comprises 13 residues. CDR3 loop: CASTGGNYNEQFF. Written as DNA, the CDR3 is TGTGCCAGCACAGGGGGTAACTACAATGAGCAGTTCTTC.

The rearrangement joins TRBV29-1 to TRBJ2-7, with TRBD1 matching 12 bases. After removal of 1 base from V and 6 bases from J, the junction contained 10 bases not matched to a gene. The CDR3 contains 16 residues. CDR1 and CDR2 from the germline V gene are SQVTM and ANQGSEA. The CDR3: CSVEASGTGGQVEQYF. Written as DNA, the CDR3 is TGCAGCGTTGAAGCGAGCGGGACAGGGGGCCAGGTCGAGCAGTACTTC.

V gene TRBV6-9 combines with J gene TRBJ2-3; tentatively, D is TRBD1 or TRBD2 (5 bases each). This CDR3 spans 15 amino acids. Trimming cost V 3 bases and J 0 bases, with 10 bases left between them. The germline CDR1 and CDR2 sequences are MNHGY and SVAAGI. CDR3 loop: CASSYDGASTDTQYF. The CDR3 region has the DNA TGTGCCAGCAGTTACGACGGGGCTAGCACAGATACGCAGTATTTT.